This entry features one T cell receptor (beta chain) sequence. The antigen is unknown. Cultured CD4+ T cell DNA underwent sequencing with the Oncomine TCR Beta short-read assay. A single record per CDR3 protein comes from TCRdb applying MiXCR to the PCR reads. The sample yields approximately 17,000 distinct CDR3 sequences, 50% to 65% seen once. This record comes from a study of vaccination and CD4 T cells after COVID-19. Study information: The post-COVID sampling time was a median about 13 weeks after diagnosis, ranging from 35 to 161. Notes on the study in general: Researchers report that 304 of 307 vaccine-specific clones in convalescent patients proved spike mono-reactive.

V was trimmed by 4 bases and J by 5 bases, leaving 12 bases between them. Germline V gives CDR1 SGHTA, CDR2 FQGNSA. This CDR3 is built from 14 residues. Treatment denoted: approximately 10-day PBMC culture with coronavirus spike peptide pools or control peptides (ViraFEST assay). Cultures of PBMCs, roughly 2 million per well, were set up with roughly 9.1 IU/ml IL-2 and 10 ug/ml peptide pools. The clonotype originates from a human donor who had recovered from COVID-19. The V call is TRBV7-2, the J call TRBJ1-5; D is ambiguous. Sample: CD4+ T cells from blood, cultured in vitro. CDR3 nucleotide sequence: TGTGCCAGCAGCTCTTCCCTAAGCTATCAGCCCCAGCATTTT. The encoded protein is CASSSSLSYQPQHF.